This is a list of T cell receptor beta chains from one sample in a study of shared clonotypes between healthy human individuals. Profiling relied on immunoSEQ multiplex PCR, and the TCRdb table lists in-frame clones only, not all of them. The sample yields roughly 2.4 million clones, approximately 95% seen once. Material: naive CD4+ T cells sorted from blood. All receptors derive from a man aged 18-30 years in good health. Each CDR3 is given with its conserved first and last residue. D genes are given only for firm matches. Clone size is shown for a subset of rows, as once, few, many or a class of expanded clone.

v_call	d_call	j_call	clone_size	cdr3_aa	cdr3_nt
TRBV5-1	TRBD2	TRBJ2-5	.	CASSLGTTGGLETQYF	TGCGCCAGCAGCTTGGGGACCACGGGAGGTCTGGAGACCCAGTACTTC
TRBV7-2	.	TRBJ2-1	.	CASSLGLGEQFF	TGTGCCAGCAGCTTAGGACTAGGTGAGCAGTTCTTC
TRBV19	TRBD2	TRBJ2-7	.	CASSENSGSSYEQYF	TGTGCCAGTAGCGAAAACAGCGGGAGCTCCTACGAGCAGTACTTC
TRBV29-1	.	TRBJ1-5	.	CSVGQEVNQPQHF	TGCAGCGTTGGTCAGGAAGTCAATCAGCCCCAGCATTTT
TRBV6-5	.	TRBJ1-3	.	CASSLRTAPGNTIYF	TGTGCCAGCAGTCTACGGACAGCCCCTGGAAACACCATATATTTT
TRBV18	.	TRBJ2-5	.	CASSPRLIKETQYF	TGTGCCAGCTCACCACGGCTTATAAAAGAGACCCAGTACTTC
TRBV6-5	.	TRBJ1-5	.	CASSPQLPGNQPQHF	TGTGCCAGCAGCCCTCAACTGCCGGGCAATCAGCCCCAGCATTTT
TRBV4-1	TRBD1	TRBJ1-2	.	CASSQDLPGQKTNYGYTF	TGCGCCAGCAGCCAAGATTTACCGGGACAGAAGACTAACTATGGCTACACCTTC
TRBV4-3	TRBD2	TRBJ2-5	.	CASSQGMTAGTSGGKETQYF	TGCGCCAGCAGCCAAGGCATGACCGCCGGGACTAGCGGGGGGAAGGAGACCCAGTACTTC
TRBV5-4	TRBD2	TRBJ2-2	.	CASSLAVGSGGYNTGELFF	TGTGCCAGCAGCTTGGCCGTCGGTAGCGGGGGTTATAACACCGGGGAGCTGTTTTTT
TRBV10-2	TRBD1	TRBJ1-5	.	CASSEGQGAAQPQHF	TGCGCCAGCAGTGAGGGACAGGGGGCTGCCCAGCCCCAGCATTTT
TRBV5-1	TRBD2	TRBJ2-1	.	CASSTAGVGNNEQFF	TGCGCCAGCAGCACAGCGGGAGTAGGGAACAATGAGCAGTTCTTC
TRBV2	.	TRBJ1-1	.	CASSENSEAFF	TGTGCCAGCAGTGAAAACAGTGAGGCTTTCTTT
TRBV21-1	.	TRBJ1-4	.	CASSKTPGQGGGEKLFF	TGTGCCAGCAGCAAAACCCCTGGACAGGGAGGAGGGGAAAAACTGTTTTTT
TRBV6-1	.	TRBJ2-1	.	CASSEVYSSYNEQFF	TGTGCCAGCAGTGAAGTATACAGTTCCTACAATGAGCAGTTCTTC
TRBV6-1	.	TRBJ1-2	.	CASSGLGGQDNYGYTF	TGTGCCAGCAGTGGGCTTGGGGGCCAGGATAACTATGGCTACACCTTC
TRBV15	TRBD1	TRBJ1-4	.	CATSRDTGTGGPNEKLFF	TGTGCCACCAGCAGAGATACCGGGACAGGGGGCCCTAATGAAAAACTGTTTTTT
TRBV5-1	.	TRBJ2-7	.	CASSSWTVSYEQYF	TGCGCCAGCAGCTCCTGGACGGTCTCCTACGAGCAGTACTTC
TRBV5-4	TRBD1	TRBJ1-4	.	CASSWDSGTNEKLFF	TGTGCCAGCAGCTGGGACAGCGGGACTAATGAAAAACTGTTTTTT
TRBV6-6	.	TRBJ2-1	once	CASSPRAQGSLYEQFF	TGTGCCAGCAGCCCCAGGGCACAGGGATCCCTGTATGAGCAGTTCTTC
TRBV30	.	TRBJ2-5	.	CAWSGAETQYF	TGTGCCTGGAGCGGAGCGGAGACCCAGTACTTC
TRBV6-1	.	TRBJ1-4	.	CASSERGTPYLVATNEKLFF	TGTGCCAGCAGTGAAAGGGGAACACCGTACCTTGTCGCAACTAATGAAAAACTGTTTTTT
TRBV30	.	TRBJ2-2	.	CAWSVRSPGELFF	TGTGCCTGGAGTGTCCGTTCACCCGGGGAGCTGTTTTTT
TRBV14	.	TRBJ2-5	.	CASSQGVKTQYF	TGTGCCAGCAGCCAAGGCGTCAAGACCCAGTACTTC
TRBV7-2	TRBD2	TRBJ2-3	.	CASSLRGRGTDTQYF	TGTGCCAGCAGCCTCCGGGGGAGGGGCACAGATACGCAGTATTTT
TRBV5-4	.	TRBJ2-2	.	CASSLARAETGELFF	TGTGCCAGCAGCTTGGCCAGGGCGGAAACCGGGGAGCTGTTTTTT